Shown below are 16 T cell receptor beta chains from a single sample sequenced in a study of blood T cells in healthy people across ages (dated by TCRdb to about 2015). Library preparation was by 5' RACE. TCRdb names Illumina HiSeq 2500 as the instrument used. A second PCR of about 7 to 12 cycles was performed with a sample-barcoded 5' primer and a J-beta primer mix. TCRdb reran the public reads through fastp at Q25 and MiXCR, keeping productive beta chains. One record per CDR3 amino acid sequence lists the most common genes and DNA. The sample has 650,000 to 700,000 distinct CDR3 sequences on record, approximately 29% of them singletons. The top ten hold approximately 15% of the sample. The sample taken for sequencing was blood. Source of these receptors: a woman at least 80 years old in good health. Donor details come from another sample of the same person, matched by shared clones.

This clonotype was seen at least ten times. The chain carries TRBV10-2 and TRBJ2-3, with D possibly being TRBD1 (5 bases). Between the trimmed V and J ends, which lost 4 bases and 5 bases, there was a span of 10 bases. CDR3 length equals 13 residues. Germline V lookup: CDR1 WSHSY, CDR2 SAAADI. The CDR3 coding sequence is TGCGCCAGCAGTGGCTACCAGGGAGATACGCAGTATTTT. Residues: CASSGYQGDTQYF.

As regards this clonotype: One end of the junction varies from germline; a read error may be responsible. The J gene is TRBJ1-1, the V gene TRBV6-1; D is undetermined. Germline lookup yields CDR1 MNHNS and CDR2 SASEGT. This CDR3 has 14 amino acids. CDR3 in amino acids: CASSEGPANTETFF. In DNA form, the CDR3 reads TGTGCCAGCAGTGAAGGGCCAGCGAACACTGAAACTTTCTTT.

CDR3 bases: TGTGCCAGCAGGGAGCTAGCGGGAGGGCCCCACGAGCAGTACTTC. Its translation is CASRELAGGPHEQYF. The rearrangement links TRBV2 to TRBJ2-7, with 12 bases matching TRBD2. The CDR3 loop spans 15 amino acids. V shed 6 bases, J shed 5 bases, and the junction held 8 bases outside the gene matches. Looked up from germline, CDR1 is SNHLY and CDR2 is FYNNEI.

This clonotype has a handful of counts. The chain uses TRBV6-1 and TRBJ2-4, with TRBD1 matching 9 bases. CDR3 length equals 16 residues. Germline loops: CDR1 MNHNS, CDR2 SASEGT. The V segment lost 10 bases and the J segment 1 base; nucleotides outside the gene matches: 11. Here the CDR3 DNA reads TGTGCCACTACGGGACAGGGTGCTGAGGCCAAAAACATTCAGTACTTC. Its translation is CATTGQGAEAKNIQYF.

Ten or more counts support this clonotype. DNA for the CDR3: TGTGCCAGCAGTTACGGGACAGGGGGGGGCTATGGCTACACCTTC. Protein product: CASSYGTGGGYGYTF. The chain is built from TRBV6-6 and TRBJ1-2, with 11 bases that match TRBD1. The junction had 3 bases not matched to a gene; V was cut back by 2 bases and J by 4 bases. The CDR3 covers 15 residues. Germline CDR1 MNHNY, CDR2 SVGAGI (reference sequence).

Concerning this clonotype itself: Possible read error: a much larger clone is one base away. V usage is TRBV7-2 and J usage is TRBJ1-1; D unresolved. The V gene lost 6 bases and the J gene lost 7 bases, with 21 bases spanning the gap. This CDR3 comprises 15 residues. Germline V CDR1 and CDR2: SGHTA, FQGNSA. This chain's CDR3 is CASRFNVGMGGEAFF. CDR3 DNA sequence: TGTGCCAGCAGGTTCAACGTAGGGATGGGTGGTGAAGCTTTCTTT.

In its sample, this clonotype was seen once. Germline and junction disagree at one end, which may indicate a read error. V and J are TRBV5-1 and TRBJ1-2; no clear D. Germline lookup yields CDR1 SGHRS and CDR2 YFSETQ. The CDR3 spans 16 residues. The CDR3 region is CASSIRRAGANYGHTF. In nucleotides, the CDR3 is TGCGCCAGCAGCATTCGACGGGCGGGAGCTAACTATGGCCACACCTTC.

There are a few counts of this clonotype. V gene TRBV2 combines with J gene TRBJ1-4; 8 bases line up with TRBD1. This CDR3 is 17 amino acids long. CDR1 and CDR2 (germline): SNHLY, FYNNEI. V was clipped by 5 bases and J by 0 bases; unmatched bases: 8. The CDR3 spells CASSYRGALSTNEKLFF. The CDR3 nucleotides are TGTGCCAGCAGTTACAGGGGGGCCCTATCAACTAATGAAAAACTGTTTTTT.

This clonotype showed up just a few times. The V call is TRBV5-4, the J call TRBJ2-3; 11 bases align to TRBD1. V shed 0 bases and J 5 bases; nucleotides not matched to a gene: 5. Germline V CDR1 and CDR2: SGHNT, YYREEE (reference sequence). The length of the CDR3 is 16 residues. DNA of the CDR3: TGTGCCAGCAGCTTGGCCCCGGGACAGGGGGGAGATACGCAGTATTTT. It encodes CASSLAPGQGGDTQYF.

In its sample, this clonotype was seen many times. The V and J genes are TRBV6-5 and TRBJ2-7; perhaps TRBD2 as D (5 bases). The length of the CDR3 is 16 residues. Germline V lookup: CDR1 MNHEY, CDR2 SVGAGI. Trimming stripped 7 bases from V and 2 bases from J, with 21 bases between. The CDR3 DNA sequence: TGTGCCAGCAAAGCGACGAGGGTGGAATGGGCCTACGAGCAGTACTTC. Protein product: CASKATRVEWAYEQYF.

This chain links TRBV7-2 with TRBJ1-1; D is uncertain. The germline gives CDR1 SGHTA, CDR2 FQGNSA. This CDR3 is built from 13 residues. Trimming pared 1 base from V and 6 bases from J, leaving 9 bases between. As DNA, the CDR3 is TGTGCCAGCAGCTTAGTCGGGCAGCCTGAAGCTTTCTTT. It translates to CASSLVGQPEAFF.

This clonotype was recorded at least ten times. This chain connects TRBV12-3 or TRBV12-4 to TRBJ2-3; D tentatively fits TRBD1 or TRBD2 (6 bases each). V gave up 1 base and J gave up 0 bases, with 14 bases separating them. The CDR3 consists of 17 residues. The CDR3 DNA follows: TGTGCCAGCAGTTTAGGCGGAGGGCAGGGGAGCACAGATACGCAGTATTTT. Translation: CASSLGGGQGSTDTQYF.

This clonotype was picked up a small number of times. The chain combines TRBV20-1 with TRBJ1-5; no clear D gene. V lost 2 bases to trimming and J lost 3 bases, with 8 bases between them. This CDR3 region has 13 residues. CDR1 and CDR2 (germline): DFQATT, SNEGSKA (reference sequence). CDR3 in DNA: TGCAGTGCTAGATCCAGAAACAATCAGCCCCAGCATTTT. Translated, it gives CSARSRNNQPQHF.

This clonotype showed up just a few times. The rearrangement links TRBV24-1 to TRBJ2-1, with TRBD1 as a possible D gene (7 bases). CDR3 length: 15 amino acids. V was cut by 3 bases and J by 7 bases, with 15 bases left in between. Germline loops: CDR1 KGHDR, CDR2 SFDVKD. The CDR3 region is CATSDATGRWNEQFF. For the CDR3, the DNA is TGTGCCACCAGTGATGCGACAGGGAGGTGGAATGAGCAGTTCTTC.

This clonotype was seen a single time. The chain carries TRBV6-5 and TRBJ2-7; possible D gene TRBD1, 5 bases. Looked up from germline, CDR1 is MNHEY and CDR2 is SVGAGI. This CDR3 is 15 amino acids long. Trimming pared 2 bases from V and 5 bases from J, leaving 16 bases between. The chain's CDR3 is CASSYAAGLFNEQYF. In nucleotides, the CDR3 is TGTGCCAGCAGTTACGCGGCAGGGCTTTTCAACGAGCAGTACTTC.

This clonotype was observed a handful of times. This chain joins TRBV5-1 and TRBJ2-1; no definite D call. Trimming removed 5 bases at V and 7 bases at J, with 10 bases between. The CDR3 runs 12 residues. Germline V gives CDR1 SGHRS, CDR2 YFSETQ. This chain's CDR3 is CASSPDGNEQFF. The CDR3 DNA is TGCGCCAGCAGTCCAGACGGTAATGAGCAGTTCTTC.